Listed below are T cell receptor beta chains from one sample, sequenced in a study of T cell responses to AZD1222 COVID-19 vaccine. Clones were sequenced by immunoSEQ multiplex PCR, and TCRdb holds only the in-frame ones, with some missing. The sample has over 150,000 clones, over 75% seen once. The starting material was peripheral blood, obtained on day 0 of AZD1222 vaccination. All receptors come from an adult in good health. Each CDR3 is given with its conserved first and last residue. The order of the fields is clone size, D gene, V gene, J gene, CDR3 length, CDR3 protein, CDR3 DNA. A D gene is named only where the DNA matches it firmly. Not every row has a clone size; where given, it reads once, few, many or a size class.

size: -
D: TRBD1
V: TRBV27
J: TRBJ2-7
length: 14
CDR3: CASREGQGANEQYF
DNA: TGTGCCAGCAGGGAGGGACAGGGGGCGAACGAGCAGTACTTC

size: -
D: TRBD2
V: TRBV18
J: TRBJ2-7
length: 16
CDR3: CASSPPGLAGVGEQYF
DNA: TGTGCCAGCTCACCACCGGGACTAGCGGGAGTGGGCGAGCAGTACTTC

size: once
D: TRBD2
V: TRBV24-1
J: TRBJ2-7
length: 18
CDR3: CATSSTGGGLESSYEQYF
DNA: TGTGCCACCAGTTCCACTGGCGGGGGGCTCGAAAGCTCCTACGAGCAGTACTTC

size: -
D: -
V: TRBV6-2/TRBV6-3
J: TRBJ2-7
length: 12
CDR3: CASSLDSIQQYF
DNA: TGTGCCAGCAGCCTGGACTCTATACAGCAGTACTTC

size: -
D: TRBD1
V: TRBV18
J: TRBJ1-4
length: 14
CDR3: CASSPPGTVEKLFF
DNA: TGTGCCAGCTCACCACCCGGGACAGTAGAAAAACTGTTTTTT

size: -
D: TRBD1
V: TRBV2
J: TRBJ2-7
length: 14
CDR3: CASRPDRNSYEQYF
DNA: TGTGCCAGCAGGCCGGACAGGAACTCCTACGAGCAGTACTTC

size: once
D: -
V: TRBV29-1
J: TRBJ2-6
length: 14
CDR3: CSVPGGAGANVLTF
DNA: TGCAGCGTACCCGGAGGGGCCGGGGCCAACGTCCTGACTTTC

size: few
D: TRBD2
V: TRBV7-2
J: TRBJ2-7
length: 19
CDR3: CASSIPELGLAGNRWEQYF
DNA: TGTGCCAGCAGCATCCCCGAGTTGGGACTAGCGGGCAATCGCTGGGAGCAGTACTTC

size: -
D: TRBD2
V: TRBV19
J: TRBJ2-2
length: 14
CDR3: CASSYGGTTGELFF
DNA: TGTGCCAGTAGTTACGGGGGGACCACCGGGGAGCTGTTTTTT

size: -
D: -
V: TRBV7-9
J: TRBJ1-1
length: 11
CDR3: CASSLLDEAFF
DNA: TGTGCCAGCAGCTTACTAGATGAAGCTTTCTTT

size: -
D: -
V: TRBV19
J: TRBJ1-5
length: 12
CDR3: CASSISNQPQHF
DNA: TGTGCCAGTAGTATTTCAAATCAGCCCCAGCATTTT

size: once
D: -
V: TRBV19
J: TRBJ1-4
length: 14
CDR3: CASIMRGDGEKLFF
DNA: TGTGCCAGTATCATGCGGGGTGATGGTGAAAAACTGTTTTTT

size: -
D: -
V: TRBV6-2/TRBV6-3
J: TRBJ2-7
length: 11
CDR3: CASSGLYEQYF
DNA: TGTGCCAGCAGTGGCCTCTACGAGCAGTACTTC

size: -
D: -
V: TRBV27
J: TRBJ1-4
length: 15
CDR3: CASSHRGGANEKLFF
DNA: TGTGCCAGCAGTCATCGCGGGGGGGCAAATGAAAAACTGTTTTTT

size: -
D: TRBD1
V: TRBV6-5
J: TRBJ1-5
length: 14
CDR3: CASSYTGGNQPQHF
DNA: TGTGCCAGCAGCTATACAGGGGGCAATCAGCCCCAGCATTTT

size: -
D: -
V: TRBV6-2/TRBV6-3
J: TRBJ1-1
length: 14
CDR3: CASSPTGRNTEAFF
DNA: TGTGCCAGCAGCCCTACAGGGCGGAACACTGAAGCTTTCTTT

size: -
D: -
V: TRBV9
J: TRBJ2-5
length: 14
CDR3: CASSRGGSQETQYF
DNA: TGTGCCAGCAGCAGAGGGGGGAGCCAAGAGACCCAGTACTTC

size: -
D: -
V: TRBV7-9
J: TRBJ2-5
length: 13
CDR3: CASRPKGGETQYF
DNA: TGTGCCAGCAGACCCAAGGGGGGAGAGACCCAGTACTTC

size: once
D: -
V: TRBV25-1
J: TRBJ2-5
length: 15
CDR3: CASSEFRGSGETQYF
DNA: TGTGCCAGCAGTGAATTTCGGGGGTCAGGGGAGACCCAGTACTTC

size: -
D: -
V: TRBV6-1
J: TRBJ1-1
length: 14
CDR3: CASSEDRVRTEAFF
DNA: TGTGCCAGCAGTGAAGACAGGGTTCGCACTGAAGCTTTCTTT

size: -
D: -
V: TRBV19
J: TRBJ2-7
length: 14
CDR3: CASSGQTPTYEQYF
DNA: TGTGCCAGTAGTGGTCAGACACCCACCTACGAGCAGTACTTC

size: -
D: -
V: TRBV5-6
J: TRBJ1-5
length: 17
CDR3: CASSLVSGHLPDQPQHF
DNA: TGTGCCAGCAGCTTGGTTTCGGGACACCTTCCGGATCAGCCCCAGCATTTT

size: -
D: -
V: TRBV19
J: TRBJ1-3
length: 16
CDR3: CASSSDRGTSGNTIYF
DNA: TGTGCCAGTAGTTCAGATAGGGGGACCTCTGGAAACACCATATATTTT

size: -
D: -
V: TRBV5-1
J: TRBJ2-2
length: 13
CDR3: CASSLGWAGELFF
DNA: TGCGCCAGCAGCTTGGGATGGGCCGGGGAGCTGTTTTTT

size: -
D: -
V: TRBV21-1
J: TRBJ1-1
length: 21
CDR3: CASSKGPVVGSHRLLLTEAFF
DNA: TGTGCCAGCAGCAAAGGTCCCGTGGTTGGCAGCCACCGGCTCCTACTCACTGAAGCTTTCTTT

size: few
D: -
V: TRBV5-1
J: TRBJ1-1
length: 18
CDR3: CASSLARSPGQRNTEAFF
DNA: TGCGCCAGCAGCTTGGCCCGTTCCCCTGGACAGAGGAACACTGAAGCTTTCTTT

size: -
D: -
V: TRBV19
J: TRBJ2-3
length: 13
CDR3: CASSIVAGDTQYF
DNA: TGTGCCAGTAGTATAGTGGCGGGGGATACGCAGTATTTT

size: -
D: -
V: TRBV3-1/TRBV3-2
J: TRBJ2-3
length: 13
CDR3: CASSHAGTDTQYF
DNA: TGTGCCAGCAGCCACGCCGGCACAGATACGCAGTATTTT

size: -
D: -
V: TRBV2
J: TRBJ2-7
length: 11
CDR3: CASSDARGQYF
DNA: TGTGCCAGCAGTGACGCCAGAGGACAGTACTTC

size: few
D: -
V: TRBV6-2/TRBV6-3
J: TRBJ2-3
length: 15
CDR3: CASSPADSPTDTQYF
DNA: TGTGCCAGCAGTCCGGCGGACAGTCCCACAGATACGCAGTATTTT

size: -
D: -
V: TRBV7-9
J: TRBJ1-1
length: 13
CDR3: CASTGSMNTEAFF
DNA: TGTGCCAGTACAGGATCCATGAACACTGAAGCTTTCTTT

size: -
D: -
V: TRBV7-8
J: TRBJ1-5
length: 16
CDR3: CASSPRTNLGNQPQHF
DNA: TGTGCCAGCAGCCCTCGGACGAATTTAGGCAATCAGCCCCAGCATTTT

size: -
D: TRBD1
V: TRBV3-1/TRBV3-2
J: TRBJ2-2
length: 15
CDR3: CASTILRQGVGELFF
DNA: TGTGCCAGCACCATACTACGTCAGGGGGTCGGGGAGCTGTTTTTT

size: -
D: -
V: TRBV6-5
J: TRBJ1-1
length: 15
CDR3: CASSYSRQRGTEAFF
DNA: TGTGCCAGCAGTTACTCGCGACAGCGAGGGACTGAAGCTTTCTTT

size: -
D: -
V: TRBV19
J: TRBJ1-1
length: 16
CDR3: CASSIGTEGMNTEAFF
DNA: TGTGCCAGTAGTATAGGGACCGAGGGGATGAACACTGAAGCTTTCTTT

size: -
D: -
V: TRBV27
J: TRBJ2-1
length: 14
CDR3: CASSLQGFSNEQFF
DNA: TGTGCCAGCAGTTTACAGGGGTTTAGCAATGAGCAGTTCTTC

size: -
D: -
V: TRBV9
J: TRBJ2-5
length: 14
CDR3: CASSVGDSPETQYF
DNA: TGTGCCAGCAGCGTAGGAGATAGTCCAGAGACCCAGTACTTC

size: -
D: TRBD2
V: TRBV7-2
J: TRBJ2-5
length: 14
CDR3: CASSPGGFQETQYF
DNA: TGTGCCAGCAGCCCGGGGGGATTCCAAGAGACCCAGTACTTC

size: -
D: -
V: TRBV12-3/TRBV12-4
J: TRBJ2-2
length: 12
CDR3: CASRRFYGELFF
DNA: TGTGCCAGCAGGCGGTTTTACGGGGAGCTGTTTTTT

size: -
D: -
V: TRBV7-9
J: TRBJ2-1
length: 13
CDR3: CASSFGSPNEQFF
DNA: TGTGCCAGCAGCTTCGGCAGCCCTAATGAGCAGTTCTTC

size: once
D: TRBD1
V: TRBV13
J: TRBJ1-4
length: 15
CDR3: CASSPRTGDNEKLFF
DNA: TGTGCCAGCAGCCCTAGGACAGGGGATAATGAAAAACTGTTTTTT

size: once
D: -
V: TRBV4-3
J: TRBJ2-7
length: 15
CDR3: CASSQEARQGYEQYF
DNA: TGCGCCAGCAGCCAAGAAGCCCGCCAGGGCTACGAGCAGTACTTC

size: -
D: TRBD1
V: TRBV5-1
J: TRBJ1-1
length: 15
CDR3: CASSAHGQGYTEAFF
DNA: TGCGCCAGCAGCGCACACGGACAGGGGTACACTGAAGCTTTCTTT

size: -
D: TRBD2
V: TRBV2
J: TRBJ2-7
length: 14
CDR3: CASSPSGGAREQYF
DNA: TGTGCCAGCAGTCCTAGCGGGGGGGCTCGGGAGCAGTACTTC

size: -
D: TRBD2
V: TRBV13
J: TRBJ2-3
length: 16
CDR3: CASSTGRLAGTDTQYF
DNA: TGTGCCAGCAGCACAGGGCGGCTAGCGGGGACAGATACGCAGTATTTT

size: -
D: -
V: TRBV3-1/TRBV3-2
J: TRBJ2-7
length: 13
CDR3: CASSQTFSYEQYF
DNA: TGTGCCAGCAGCCAAACATTCTCCTACGAGCAGTACTTC

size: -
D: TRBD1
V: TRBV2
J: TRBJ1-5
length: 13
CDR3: CAGGQGSNQPQHF
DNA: TGTGCCGGGGGACAGGGTAGCAATCAGCCCCAGCATTTT

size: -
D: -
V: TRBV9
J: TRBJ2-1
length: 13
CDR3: CASSPPRVNEQFF
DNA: TGTGCCAGCAGCCCCCCCCGTGTAAATGAGCAGTTCTTC

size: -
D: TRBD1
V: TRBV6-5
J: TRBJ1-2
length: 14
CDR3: CASSHDRGRYGYTF
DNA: TGTGCCAGCAGTCACGACAGGGGTCGGTATGGCTACACCTTC

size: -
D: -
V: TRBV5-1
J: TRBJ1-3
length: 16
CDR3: CASSLQGTYSGNTIYF
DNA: TGCGCCAGCAGCTTGCAGGGGACCTACTCTGGAAACACCATATATTTT

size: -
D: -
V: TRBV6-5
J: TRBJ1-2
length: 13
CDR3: CASSTQSRGTVIF
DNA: TGTGCCAGCAGTACACAATCGAGGGGGACGGTTATCTTC

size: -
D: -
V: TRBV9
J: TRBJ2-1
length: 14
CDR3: CASSVQAASDEQFF
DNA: TGTGCCAGCAGCGTCCAGGCCGCTTCGGATGAGCAGTTCTTC

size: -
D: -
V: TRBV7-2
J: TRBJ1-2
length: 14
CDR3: CASSLLRARYGYTF
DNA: TGTGCCAGCAGCTTACTAAGGGCGAGATATGGCTACACCTTC